Listed below are T cell receptor beta chains from one sample, sequenced in a study of blood T cell repertoires in COVID-19. Profiled with immunoSEQ multiplex PCR; TCRdb holds only in-frame clones, not every one. The repertoire holds over 95,000 clones, with approximately 84% as singletons. The sequencing sample was made of peripheral blood. Every receptor here comes from a man aged 35 to 55 with acute or convalescent COVID-19. The CDR3 runs from the conserved cysteine through the conserved F or W. D genes are given only for firm matches. Some rows have no size entry. The others give once, few or many, or a class for an expanded clone.

.	TRBV6-5	.	12	TRBJ1-1	CASRPTGSEAFF	TGTGCCAGCAGACCCACAGGGTCTGAAGCTTTCTTT
.	TRBV29-1	.	13	TRBJ1-1	CSVEVVRNTEAFF	TGCAGCGTTGAGGTGGTCAGGAACACTGAAGCTTTCTTT
.	TRBV7-2	TRBD1	17	TRBJ1-1	CASSFTPGQGSDTEAFF	TGTGCCAGCAGCTTTACCCCGGGACAGGGGAGTGACACTGAAGCTTTCTTT
.	TRBV7-9	.	14	TRBJ1-1	CASSFSLMNTEAFF	TGTGCCAGCAGCTTTTCGCTAATGAACACTGAAGCTTTCTTT
.	TRBV5-1	.	17	TRBJ2-1	CASSLAVPGSSYNEQFF	TGCGCCAGCAGCTTGGCCGTGCCCGGTTCCTCCTACAATGAGCAGTTCTTC
.	TRBV15	.	14	TRBJ1-3	CATRVSGLGNTIYF	TGTGCCACCAGAGTATCAGGTTTGGGAAACACCATATATTTT
.	TRBV6-2/TRBV6-3	TRBD1	14	TRBJ2-7	CASSSFLTGAEQYF	TGTGCCAGCAGTTCGTTTCTTACAGGGGCCGAGCAGTACTTC
.	TRBV9	TRBD1	16	TRBJ2-7	CASSVGGLDRDYEQYF	TGTGCCAGCAGCGTAGGGGGTCTGGACAGGGACTACGAGCAGTACTTC
few	TRBV24-1	TRBD1	14	TRBJ1-2	CATSEGTGGLGYTF	TGTGCCACCAGTGAGGGGACAGGGGGCCTTGGCTACACCTTC
.	TRBV4-3	.	16	TRBJ2-1	CASSQDVSDGYNEQFF	TGCGCCAGCAGCCAAGATGTAAGCGACGGTTACAATGAGCAGTTCTTC
.	TRBV15	.	13	TRBJ2-3	CATAGFEGDTQYF	TGTGCCACCGCAGGGTTTGAAGGAGATACGCAGTATTTT
.	TRBV25-1	.	16	TRBJ2-3	CASSEGLALSTDTQYF	TGTGCCAGCAGTGAAGGGCTAGCGCTTAGCACAGATACGCAGTATTTT
.	TRBV27	TRBD1	18	TRBJ1-2	CASSPASRQGLITDGYTF	TGTGCCAGCAGTCCCGCCTCTCGACAGGGCCTCATCACTGATGGCTACACCTTC
once	TRBV5-1	.	13	TRBJ2-1	CASSFSGSDEQFF	TGCGCCAGCAGCTTCTCCGGGAGCGATGAGCAGTTCTTC
.	TRBV6-5	.	11	TRBJ2-1	CASMISQEQFF	TGTGCCAGCATGATCTCGCAGGAGCAGTTCTTC
.	TRBV27	TRBD1	16	TRBJ2-5	CASGSSLGQGIRTQYF	TGTGCCAGCGGCTCCTCCTTGGGACAGGGGATAAGGACCCAGTACTTC
.	TRBV4-2	TRBD2	17	TRBJ2-7	CASSQERGLAGAYEQYF	TGTGCCAGCAGCCAAGAAAGAGGACTAGCGGGGGCCTACGAGCAGTACTTC
.	TRBV3-1/TRBV3-2	.	15	TRBJ1-1	CASSPLTGPNTEAFF	TGTGCCAGCAGCCCCCTGACAGGTCCTAACACTGAAGCTTTCTTT
.	TRBV27	.	18	TRBJ2-1	CASSLSNGGTGWYNEQFF	TGTGCCAGCAGTTTATCGAATGGGGGAACAGGGTGGTACAATGAGCAGTTCTTC
.	TRBV4-1	TRBD1	14	TRBJ2-7	CASSQMGQSYEQYF	TGCGCCAGCAGCCAAATGGGACAGTCCTACGAGCAGTACTTC
.	TRBV2	TRBD2	11	TRBJ2-1	CASRLAHEQFF	TGTGCCAGCAGACTAGCGCATGAGCAGTTCTTC
.	TRBV4-3	TRBD2	15	TRBJ2-7	CASSQVPSGGYEQYF	TGCGCCAGCAGCCAAGTCCCTAGCGGGGGATACGAGCAGTACTTC
few	TRBV7-9	.	14	TRBJ2-7	CASSALDRTYEQYF	TGTGCCAGCAGCGCCCTAGACAGAACCTACGAGCAGTACTTC